Below, 3 T cell receptor beta chains from the same sample are listed, as sequenced in a study of response to subunit inactivated influenza vaccine (dated by TCRdb to 2016 to 2018). The method was RT-PCR. Sequencing took place on an Illumina HiSeq 2500. Using fastp trimming at Q25 and MiXCR clonotype assembly, TCRdb reanalyzed the public sequencing data and kept in-frame beta chains. Rows with a matching CDR3 protein are joined into one entry that keeps the most common DNA and genes. The sample contains 600,000 to 850,000 distinct CDR3 sequences, around 15% of them found a single time. 7.5% to 9% of the sample lies in the top ten. The specimen comprised PBMCs from blood, sampled less than 15 days before vaccination. The receptors shown here come from a man in his fifties who received an inactivated influenza vaccine. Donor details come from another sample of the same person, matched by shared clones.

The J gene is TRBJ2-7, the V gene TRBV7-2; no definite D call. The CDR3 is 12 residues long. V dropped 2 bases and J dropped 5 bases, with 7 bases sitting between them. Germline-derived CDR1 and CDR2 are SGHTA and FQGNSA. The CDR3, as DNA: TGTGCCAGCAGCTTATACCCCCACGAGCAGTACTTC. It is translated as CASSLYPHEQYF.

The chain employs TRBV5-5 and TRBJ2-1; unclear D gene. Germline V gene data show CDR1 as SGHKS and CDR2 as YYEKEE (reference sequence). V was pared by 0 bases and J by 0 bases, with 13 bases between. CDR3 length equals 17 residues. CDR3 protein: CASSLVSPVNSYNEQFF. CDR3 sequence (DNA): TGTGCCAGCAGCTTGGTGTCGCCCGTAAACTCCTACAATGAGCAGTTCTTC. Together with reference TRBV5-5 and TRBJ2-1, the CDR3 gives the full variable domain: DAGVTQSPTHLIKTRGQQVTLRCSPISGHKSVSWYQQVLGQGPQFIFQYYEKEERGRGNFPDRFSARQFPNYSSELNVNALLLGDSALYLCASSLVSPVNSYNEQFFGPGTRLTVL.

This chain connects TRBV5-1 to TRBJ2-7; D is possibly TRBD1 (6 bases). This CDR3 comprises 14 residues. V lost 4 bases, J lost 2 bases, and 13 bases lay in between. CDR1 and CDR2 from the germline V gene are SGHRS and YFSETQ. The CDR3 coding sequence is TGCGCCAGCAGCGTGTCGCAGGGGACCTACGAGCAGTACTTC. Translating it yields CASSVSQGTYEQYF.